What follows describes a single TCR beta chain. Its antigen is currently unknown. Primers included in the PCR were 60 Vbeta and 13 Jbeta primers. Clones were read by immunoSEQ multiplex PCR, and TCRdb kept only the in-frame ones, dropping some. Here the sample spans about 130,000 clones, 70% being singletons. This sample is drawn from a study of cytomegalovirus exposure and HLA in healthy donors. Findings and limits, study-wide: Earlier analysis found most TCR beta V segments productive about 87% or about 30% of the time. Rarity characterized most TCR sequences, yet some public TCRs appeared in many donors. It was reportedly the case that the classifier diagnosed cytomegalovirus status with high specificity and sensitivity.

Regarding donors, all were healthy bone marrow donors. Germline CDR1 and CDR2: SGHNT and YYREEE (reference sequence). This CDR3 is built from 15 residues. The trim removed 3 bases at V and 7 bases at J, leaving 4 bases unmatched. The chain couples TRBV5-4 to TRBJ2-1; the match to TRBD2 covers 13 bases. The TCR sequence derives from a woman aged 55-70 years in good health and CMV-seropositive. The source material was PBMCs. The CDR3 coding sequence is TGTGCCAGCAGCTCGCAGACTAGCGGGAGGAATGAGCAGTTCTTC. Translated, it gives CASSSQTSGRNEQFF. The full variable domain, with the rest looked up from reference TRBV5-4 and TRBJ2-1, is ETGVTQSPTHLIKTRGQQVTLRCSSQSGHNTVSWYQQALGQGPQFIFQYYREEENGRGNFPPRFSGLQFPNYSSELNVNALELDDSALYLCASSSQTSGRNEQFFGPGTRLTVL.